This entry describes one TCR beta chain. One entry per CDR3 protein, without DNA, is what TCRdb gives after re-calling the 5' RACE reads. This specimen shows around 380,000 distinct CDR3 sequences; the ten leading clones hold about 10%. The entry originates in a study of T cells expressing NK-cell markers. This TCR was sampled from a woman between 45 and 65 years old in good health. Sequencing was carried out using blood T cells: a sorted CD56 or NKG2C T cell subset, CD4+ or CD8+ T cells, or bulk PBMC T cells (not recorded which).

The CDR3 loop is CASSRIESYNEQFF. The chain employs TRBV28 and TRBJ2-1. The length of the CDR3 is 14 residues. Germline V gives CDR1 MDHEN, CDR2 SYDVKM.